Following are 21 T cell receptor beta chains from one sample sequenced in a study of CD8+ T cells in alopecia areata. Isolated RNA was reverse transcribed into cDNA used as the sequencing template. The table came from immunoSEQ multiplex PCR; TCRdb's copy has only in-frame clones and leaves some out. The sample lists 170,000 or so clones; around half were seen once. Treatment specified: oral pan-JAK inhibitor, 5-10 mg twice daily. Sequenced here: CD8+ T cells sorted from blood, sampled at week 24, from a patient treated with tofacitinib. All receptors come from a human donor with alopecia areata.

The chain uses TRBV29-1 and TRBJ1-2, with 12 bases identical to TRBD1. Trimming removed 4 bases from V and 7 bases from J; junction bases left unmatched: 4. The CDR3 is 13 residues long. CDR1 SQVTM and CDR2 ANQGSEA come from the germline V gene. The chain's CDR3 is CSVAGTGGFGYTF. The CDR3, as DNA: TGCAGCGTTGCCGGGACAGGGGGCTTTGGCTACACCTTC.

This rearrangement joins TRBV7-9 to TRBJ2-3; D unclear. The CDR3 length is 14 residues. CDR1 and CDR2 (germline): SEHNR, FQNEAQ (reference sequence). Between the trimmed V and J ends, which lost 1 base and 1 base, there was a span of 6 bases. CDR3 sequence (DNA): TGTGCCAGCAGCTTAGATTCGGGCACAGATACGCAGTATTTT. Its translation: CASSLDSGTDTQYF. Full variable domain (missing parts from reference TRBV7-9 and TRBJ2-3): DTGVSQNPRHKITKRGQNVTFRCDPISEHNRLYWYRQTLGQGPEFLTYFQNEAQLEKSRLLSDRFSAERPKGSFSTLEIQRTEQGDSAMYLCASSLDSGTDTQYFGPGTRLTVL.

The J gene is TRBJ1-1, the V gene TRBV9; D not certain. V gave up 4 bases and J gave up 2 bases, with 9 bases separating them. Germline-derived CDR1 and CDR2 are SGDLS and YYNGEE. This CDR3 spans 13 amino acids. The CDR3 region has the DNA TGTGCCAGCAGCCCAAACAGTAACACTGAAGCTTTCTTT. Its protein product is CASSPNSNTEAFF.

This chain joins TRBV9 and TRBJ2-3; D is undetermined. The V and J ends lost 0 bases and 0 bases respectively, with 5 bases between them. Germline V lookup: CDR1 SGDLS, CDR2 YYNGEE. The CDR3 contains 14 residues. The CDR3 is CASSVGDSTDTQYF. The CDR3 DNA reads as TGTGCCAGCAGCGTAGGTGACAGCACAGATACGCAGTATTTT.

The V call is TRBV27, the J call TRBJ2-3; weak D call: TRBD2 (6 bases). The CDR3 runs to 15 residues. V shed 4 bases and J shed 1 base, with 12 bases lying between them. Germline lookup yields CDR1 MNHEY and CDR2 SMNVEV (reference sequence). Here the CDR3 DNA reads TGTGCCAGCAGTTCGACTAGTGGGGGCACAGATACGCAGTATTTT. Translation: CASSSTSGGTDTQYF.

This rearrangement joins TRBV4-3 to TRBJ2-3, with unresolved D. CDR3 length: 14 amino acids. CDR1 and CDR2 from the germline V gene are LGHNA and YSLEER. V was trimmed by 0 bases and J by 0 bases, leaving 4 bases between them. This CDR3 reads CASSQDESTDTQYF. DNA for the CDR3: TGCGCCAGCAGCCAAGATGAGAGCACAGATACGCAGTATTTT.

This chain uses TRBV14 with TRBJ2-1; either TRBD1 or TRBD2 may supply D (5 bases each). Trimming cost V 2 bases and J 9 bases, with 11 bases left between them. The CDR3 extends over 13 amino acids. Germline V gives CDR1 SGHDN, CDR2 FVKESK. The CDR3 DNA sequence: TGTGCCAGCAGCCAATATAAGGGACGTGAGCAGTTCTTC. Protein: CASSQYKGREQFF.

The gene calls are TRBV29-1 and TRBJ1-1; D not certain. In germline, CDR1 is SQVTM, CDR2 ANQGSEA. This CDR3 contains 15 residues. The ends were cut back, 0 bases at V and 3 bases at J, with 14 bases in the middle. The CDR3 region has the DNA TGCAGCGTTGAAGAAGGAGGAGAGCACTACACTGAAGCTTTCTTT. It yields the protein CSVEEGGEHYTEAFF.

This chain links TRBV5-6 with TRBJ2-3; 8 nucleotides line up with TRBD2. Trimming cost V 3 bases and J 3 bases; bases outside gene matches: 9. The length of the CDR3 is 16 residues. Germline CDR1 reads SGHDT; CDR2 reads YYEEEE. The CDR3 DNA reads TGTGCCAGCAGCTCGATTTTCGGGGGGGCAACAGATACGCAGTATTTT. As protein: CASSSIFGGATDTQYF.

This sequence joins TRBV9 and TRBJ2-2; possibly TRBD2 for D (5 bases). The CDR3 is 15 residues long. CDR1 and CDR2 (germline): SGDLS, YYNGEE. V lost 3 bases and J lost 8, with 17 bases in between. CDR3 loop: CASSGTRTPRGELFF. As DNA, the CDR3 is TGTGCCAGCAGCGGGACTCGGACTCCTAGGGGGGAGCTGTTTTTT. Full variable domain (missing parts from reference TRBV9 and TRBJ2-2): DSGVTQTPKHLITATGQRVTLRCSPRSGDLSVYWYQQSLDQGLQFLIQYYNGEERAKGNILERFSAQQFPDLHSELNLSSLELGDSALYFCASSGTRTPRGELFFGEGSRLTVL.

The table lists this clone with a few counts. This rearrangement joins TRBV29-1 to TRBJ2-2; D gene uncertain. The length of the CDR3 is 15 residues. Trimming shortened V by 3 bases and J by 1 base, and 12 bases separated the two germline ends. CDR1 and CDR2 (germline): SQVTM, ANQGSEA. The CDR3, as DNA: TGCAGCGTTGAGGGCCATCCGGGGAACACCGGGGAGCTGTTTTTT. Protein product: CSVEGHPGNTGELFF.

This chain joins TRBV4-3 and TRBJ1-1; no clear D gene. Looked up from germline, CDR1 is LGHNA and CDR2 is YSLEER. Deletions cut 0 bases from V and 3 bases from J, with 11 bases between. The CDR3 has 15 amino acids. The CDR3 sequence: CASSQDYGSDTEAFF. CDR3 DNA sequence: TGCGCCAGCAGCCAAGATTACGGGTCGGACACTGAAGCTTTCTTT.

The chain couples TRBV30 to TRBJ2-6; no clear D gene. Looked up from germline, CDR1 is GTSNPN and CDR2 is SVGIG (reference sequence). CDR3 length: 16 residues. Trimming stripped 6 bases from V and 0 bases from J, with 15 bases between. In nucleotides, the CDR3 is TGTGCCTGCCCCGAAGATGACCACTCTGGGGCCAACGTCCTGACTTTC. It encodes CACPEDDHSGANVLTF.

The chain recombines TRBV4-3 with TRBJ2-2, with D unresolved. This CDR3 is built from 12 residues. V was trimmed by 4 bases and J by 6 bases, leaving 6 bases between them. The germline CDR1 and CDR2 sequences are LGHNA and YSLEER. The CDR3 sequence is CASSPVPGELFF. In nucleotides, the CDR3 is TGCGCCAGCAGCCCCGTTCCCGGGGAGCTGTTTTTT.

V and J are TRBV7-9 and TRBJ2-5; TRBD1 agrees at 11 bases. Germline values: CDR1 SEHNR, CDR2 FQNEAQ (reference sequence). The CDR3 has 16 amino acids. The J segment lost 4 bases and the V segment lost 3 bases, leaving 7 bases of the junction unmatched. CDR3: CASSFLDRGLGETQYF. CDR3 DNA sequence: TGTGCCAGCAGCTTCCTGGACAGGGGGCTTGGAGAGACCCAGTACTTC.

This clone has only a few counts. The chain couples TRBV7-2 to TRBJ2-3; TRBD1 matches 7 bases. The CDR3 totals 16 residues. After removal of 5 bases from V and 2 bases from J, the junction contained 10 bases not matched to a gene. Germline CDR1 and CDR2: SGHTA and FQGNSA. The CDR3 loop is CASSLLIDRDTDTQYF. CDR3 nucleotide sequence: TGTGCCAGCAGCCTCCTGATCGACAGGGACACAGATACGCAGTATTTT.

The J gene is TRBJ2-7, the V gene TRBV7-3, with D possibly being TRBD1 (6 bases). Germline loops: CDR1 SGHTA, CDR2 FQGTGA. With 5 bases removed from V and 4 bases from J, the gap between germline ends came to 15 bases. The CDR3 runs to 14 residues. The CDR3 sequence: CASSEGVGEYEQYF. CDR3 in DNA: TGTGCCAGCAGCGAGGGGGTAGGAGAGTACGAGCAGTACTTC.

In regard to this clone: The identical CDR3 is also encoded by other nucleotide sequences in the sample. The J gene is TRBJ2-7, the V gene TRBV30; 9 bases fit TRBD1. This CDR3 comprises 14 residues. The V gene end was trimmed by 0 bases and the J gene end by 3 bases; junction bases not matched to a gene: 3. Germline loops: CDR1 GTSNPN, CDR2 SVGIG (reference sequence). In DNA form, the CDR3 reads TGTGCCTGGAGTGTGGGACAGGGTGTCTACGAGCAGTACTTC. This sequence encodes CAWSVGQGVYEQYF.

The chain has TRBV5-6 and TRBJ2-7; tentative D call: TRBD1 (6 bases). Deletions cut 3 bases from V and 3 bases from J, with 19 bases between. The germline V gene has CDR1 SGHDT and CDR2 YYEEEE. CDR3 size: 16 residues. CDR3 amino acids: CASSSTRVQQGYEQYF. DNA of the CDR3: TGTGCCAGCAGCTCAACCCGAGTACAACAGGGCTACGAGCAGTACTTC.

The chain carries TRBV7-9 and TRBJ1-1; 7 nucleotides line up with TRBD1. V was clipped by 0 bases and J by 3 bases; unmatched bases: 4. This CDR3 has 15 amino acids. The germline gives CDR1 SEHNR, CDR2 FQNEAQ (reference sequence). This CDR3 is CASSLASTGHTEAFF. The CDR3 coding sequence is TGTGCCAGCAGCTTAGCGTCGACAGGGCACACTGAAGCTTTCTTT.

V gene TRBV7-3 combines with J gene TRBJ2-1; maybe TRBD2 (6 bases). V lost 2 bases, J lost 4 bases, and 12 bases lay in between. The CDR3 totals 15 residues. CDR1 is SGHTA, CDR2 FQGTGA, per germline. The DNA for the CDR3 is TGTGCCAGCAGCTTAGCAGGAGGACTATACAATGAGCAGTTCTTC. Protein: CASSLAGGLYNEQFF.